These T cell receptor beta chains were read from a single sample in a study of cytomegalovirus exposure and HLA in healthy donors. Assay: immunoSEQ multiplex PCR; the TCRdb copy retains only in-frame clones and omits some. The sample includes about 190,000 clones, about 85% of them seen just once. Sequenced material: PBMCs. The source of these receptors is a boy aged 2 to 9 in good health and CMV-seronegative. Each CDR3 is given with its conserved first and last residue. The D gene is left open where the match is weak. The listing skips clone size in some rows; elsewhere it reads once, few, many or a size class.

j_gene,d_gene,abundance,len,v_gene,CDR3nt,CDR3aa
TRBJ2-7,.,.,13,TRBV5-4,TGTGCCAGCAGCTTGGAGCAGGGCCACGAGCAGTACTTC,CASSLEQGHEQYF
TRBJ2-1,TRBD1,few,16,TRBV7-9,TGTGCCAGCAGCCCAACAGGGGGTATATCCTACAATGAGCAGTTCTTC,CASSPTGGISYNEQFF
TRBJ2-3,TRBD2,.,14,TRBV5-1,TGCGCCAGCATGGCTAGCGGGGGCACAGATACGCAGTATTTT,CASMASGGTDTQYF
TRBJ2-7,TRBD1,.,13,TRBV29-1,TGCAGCGTTGGCTCCGGGACAGGGGACGAGCAGTACTTC,CSVGSGTGDEQYF
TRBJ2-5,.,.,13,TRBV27,TGTGCCAGCAGTGGTAGCAGGGCGGAGACCCAGTACTTC,CASSGSRAETQYF
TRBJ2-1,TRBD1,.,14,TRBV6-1,TGTGCCAGCACCTCGGGACAGGGGTTCAATGAGCAGTTCTTC,CASTSGQGFNEQFF
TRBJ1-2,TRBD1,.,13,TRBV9,TGTGCCAGCAGCGTAGAGGGGGCTAGTGGCTACACCTTC,CASSVEGASGYTF
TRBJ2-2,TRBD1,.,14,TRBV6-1,TGTGCCAGCAGACAGGGGGCAGGAACCGGGGAGCTGTTTTTT,CASRQGAGTGELFF
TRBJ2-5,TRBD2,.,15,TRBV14,TGTGCCAGCAGCCAAGTAAAGCGGGGGGGGGAGACCCAGTACTTC,CASSQVKRGGETQYF
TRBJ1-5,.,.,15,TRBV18,TGTGCCAGCTCATCTCCGGGGTATAGCAATCAGCCCCAGCATTTT,CASSSPGYSNQPQHF
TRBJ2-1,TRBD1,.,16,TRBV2,TGTGCCAGCAGTGGGGCCGGGACAGGGGTCCTCAATGAGCAGTTCTTC,CASSGAGTGVLNEQFF
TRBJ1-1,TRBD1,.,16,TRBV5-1,TGCGCCAGCAGCACGACGGGACAGACGTTGAACACTGAAGCTTTCTTT,CASSTTGQTLNTEAFF
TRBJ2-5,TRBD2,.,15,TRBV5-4,TGTGCCAGCAGCTTGGGAGGGAGGGTCCAAGAGACCCAGTACTTC,CASSLGGRVQETQYF
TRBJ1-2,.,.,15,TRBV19,TGTGCCAGTAGGTCAAGTCCGGCAGGGTTAGGCGGCTACACCTTC,CASRSSPAGLGGYTF
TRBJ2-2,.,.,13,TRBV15,TGTGCCACCAGCCGACCGGGGATCCGGGAGCTGTTTTTT,CATSRPGIRELFF
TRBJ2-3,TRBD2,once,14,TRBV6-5,TGTGCCAGATTAGCGGGGGGCCTCCCAGATACGCAGTATTTT,CARLAGGLPDTQYF
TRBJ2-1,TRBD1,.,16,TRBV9,TGTGCCAGCAGCCTTCGGACAGGGAGCTCCTACAATGAGCAGTTCTTC,CASSLRTGSSYNEQFF
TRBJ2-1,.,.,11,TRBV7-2,TGTGCCAGCAGCTTAGCGAGGGATCCGATCTTC,CASSLARDPIF
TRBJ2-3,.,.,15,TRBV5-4,TGTGCCAGCAGCTTGGGGACAGATTCTTTCGATACGCAGTATTTT,CASSLGTDSFDTQYF
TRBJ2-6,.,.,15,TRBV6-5,TGTGCCAGCAGTTACGAGGTGAATTGGTCCAACGTCCTGACTTTC,CASSYEVNWSNVLTF
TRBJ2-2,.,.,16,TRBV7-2,TGTGCCAGCAGCTTAGATAACAGGATGAACACCGGGGAGCTGTTTTTT,CASSLDNRMNTGELFF
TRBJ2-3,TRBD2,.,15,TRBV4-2,TGTGCCAGCAGCCTTCCTAGCGGGGAGGTAGATACGCAGTATTTT,CASSLPSGEVDTQYF
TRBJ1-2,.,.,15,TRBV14,TGTGCCAGCAGCCAAGCTTGGGGAGCTAACTATGGCTACACCTTC,CASSQAWGANYGYTF
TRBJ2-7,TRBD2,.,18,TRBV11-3,TGTGCCAGCAGCTTAGCCCGCGGACTAGCGGAGAATTTCTACGAGCAGTACTTC,CASSLARGLAENFYEQYF
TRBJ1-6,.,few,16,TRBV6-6,TGTGCCAGCAGCCTCACCCCGAGGCCGCGGCATTCACCCCTCCACTTT,CASSLTPRPRHSPLHF
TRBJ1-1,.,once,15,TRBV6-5,TGTGCCAGCAGCCTCCGCAGTAGGGGGAACACTGAAGCTTTCTTT,CASSLRSRGNTEAFF
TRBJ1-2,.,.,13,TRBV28,TGTGCCAGCAGGGTGGACAACCTTTATGGCTACACCTTC,CASRVDNLYGYTF
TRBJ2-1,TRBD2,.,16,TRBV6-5,TGTGCCAGCAGTTTGGTTAGCGGGAGGGCCTTGAATGAGCAGTTCTTC,CASSLVSGRALNEQFF
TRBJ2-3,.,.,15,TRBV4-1,TGCGCCAGCAGCCACCAGCCGGTCAGCGCGGATACGCAGTATTTT,CASSHQPVSADTQYF
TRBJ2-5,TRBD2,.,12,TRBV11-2,TGTGCCAGCAGCCTAGCGGGAGAGACCCAGTACTTC,CASSLAGETQYF
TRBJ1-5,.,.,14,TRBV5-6,TGTGCCAGCAGCTTGGGGTTGACAAATCAGCCCCAGCATTTT,CASSLGLTNQPQHF
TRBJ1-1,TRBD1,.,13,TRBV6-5,TGTGCCGCTCGGGACAGACTGAACACTGAAGCTTTCTTT,CAARDRLNTEAFF
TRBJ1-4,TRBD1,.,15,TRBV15,TGTGCCACCAGCAGAGGCGGGACAGGGCTAGAAAAACTGTTTTTT,CATSRGGTGLEKLFF
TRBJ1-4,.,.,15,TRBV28,TGTGCCAGCAGTCGAACAGGGACAAGGGACGAAAAACTGTTTTTT,CASSRTGTRDEKLFF
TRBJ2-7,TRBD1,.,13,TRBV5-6,TGTGCCAGCAGCGAGGGACAGGCCTACGAGCAGTACTTC,CASSEGQAYEQYF
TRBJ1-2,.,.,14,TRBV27,TGTGCCAGCAGCCCGGAGAATACTAACTATGGCTACACCTTC,CASSPENTNYGYTF
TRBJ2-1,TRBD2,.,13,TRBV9,TGTGCCAGCGCAGCGGGAGACTCCGGGGAGCAGTTCTTC,CASAAGDSGEQFF
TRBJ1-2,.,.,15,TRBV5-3,TGTGCCAGAAGCTTGCGGGGGGAAGCTAACTATGGCTACACCTTC,CARSLRGEANYGYTF
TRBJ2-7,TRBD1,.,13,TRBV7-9,TGTGCCAGCAGCCTAACAGGGGTAAACGAGCAGTACTTC,CASSLTGVNEQYF
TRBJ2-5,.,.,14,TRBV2,TGTGCCAGCAGTGTACCTAGAAAGGGGGAGACCCAGTACTTC,CASSVPRKGETQYF
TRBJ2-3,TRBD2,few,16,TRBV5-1,TGCGCCAGCAGCTGGGGACTACTAATTTCCACAGATACGCAGTATTTT,CASSWGLLISTDTQYF
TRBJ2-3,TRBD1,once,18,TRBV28,TGTGCCAGCAGTTCGGGACAGCTATTCGCCTTTAGCACAGATACGCAGTATTTT,CASSSGQLFAFSTDTQYF
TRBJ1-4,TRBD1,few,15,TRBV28,TGTGCCAGCAGTTTGGGACAGGGGGCGGTTGAAAAACTGTTTTTT,CASSLGQGAVEKLFF
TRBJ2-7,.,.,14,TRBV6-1,TGTGCCAGCGGTAGAACACAGGGATCCTACGAGCAGTACTTC,CASGRTQGSYEQYF
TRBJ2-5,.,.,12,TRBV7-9,TGTTCCAGCAGCTTACCTCTAGAGACCCAGTACTTC,CSSSLPLETQYF
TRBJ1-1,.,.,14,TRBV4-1,TGCGCCAGCAGCCACCCTGACTTGTCCACTGAAGCTTTCTTT,CASSHPDLSTEAFF
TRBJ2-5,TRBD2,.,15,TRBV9,TGTGCCAGCAGCGTAAGCGGCGGGGGGTCTGAGACCCAGTACTTC,CASSVSGGGSETQYF
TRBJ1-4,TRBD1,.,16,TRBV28,TGTGCCAGCAGTGACAGGGTTAGGGGTCCTAATGAAAAACTGTTTTTT,CASSDRVRGPNEKLFF
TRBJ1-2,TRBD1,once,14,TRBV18,TGTGCCAGCTCACCAGGGACAGGGTCCTATGGCTACACCTTC,CASSPGTGSYGYTF
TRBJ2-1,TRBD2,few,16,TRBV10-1,TGCGCCAGCAGTGAGTCGTGGCGGGGGTCCTACAATGAGCAGTTCTTC,CASSESWRGSYNEQFF
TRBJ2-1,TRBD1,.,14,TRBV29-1,TGCAGCGTAGTACCGGGACAGGGAGTGGATGAGCAGTTCTTC,CSVVPGQGVDEQFF